This T cell receptor beta chain is from a study of tumor T cells in aggressive B-cell lymphoma. Between the trimmed V and J ends, which lost 0 bases and 1 base, there was a span of 7 bases. CDR3 length: 14 amino acids. Germline CDR1 and CDR2: SGDLS and YYNGEE. This clone was detected only once. The protocol was immunoSEQ multiplex PCR, while the TCRdb copy is restricted to in-frame clones and leaves out a portion. This table has about 2,400 clones, 70% to 85% appearing once. The source of this sequence is an adult with diffuse large B cell lymphoma. The chain employs TRBV9 and TRBJ2-5; weak D call: TRBD2 (6 bases). The sequenced sample consisted of tumor tissue. The CDR3 DNA reads as TGTGCCAGCAGCGTAGGGGACTCCCAAGAGACCCAGTACTTC. Translation: CASSVGDSQETQYF.